A selection of T cell receptor beta chains follows, all from one sample in a study of T-cell reconstitution after alpha-beta-depleted transplantation in children. Using its own MiXCR run on the PCR reads, TCRdb lists one record per CDR3 protein. The data contain fewer than 450,000 distinct CDR3 sequences, 16% of them seen just once; the ten biggest clones take up approximately 44%. This material consisted of PBMCs, mostly from graft donor cells, taken 360 days after TCRalphabeta/CD19-depleted stem cell transplant. All receptors derive from a male patient aged 2-15 years who had a stem cell transplant for acute lymphoblastic leukemia, so the T cells may come from the graft donor. Each CDR3 is given without its conserved first and last residue. Each record gives: J gene, clone size, V gene, CDR3 protein. Only part of the rows carry a size: once, few, many, or a class if the clone is expanded.

>TRBJ2-3|.|TRBV7-2
ASSSNYLLDWTDTQY
>TRBJ2-7|.|TRBV12-3/TRBV12-4
ASSPSLRGGSSYEQY
>TRBJ1-1|.|TRBV12-5
ASARGGGTEAF
>TRBJ2-1|few|TRBV28
ASSLVQGVHEQF
>TRBJ2-7|few|TRBV4-2
ASSQPGLAVEQY
>TRBJ2-4|.|TRBV20-1
SASLAVAKNIQY
>TRBJ2-3|.|TRBV6-1
ASSPTGFFSTDTQY
>TRBJ2-7|few|TRBV4-1
ASSQVSYTTYEQY
>TRBJ2-3|.|TRBV4-3
ASSQGSRVTQY
>TRBJ2-1|.|TRBV7-2
ASSSRGRRDYNEQF
>TRBJ2-7|few|TRBV29-1
SVLIQDRSYEQY
>TRBJ2-7|few|TRBV27
ASSSDTSGGYEQY
>TRBJ2-2|.|TRBV20-1
SAPVSNTGELF
>TRBJ2-5|.|TRBV20-1
SADGLGAETQY
>TRBJ2-2|.|TRBV20-1
SARGSTKGTGELF
>TRBJ2-1|.|TRBV20-1
SASNRESYEQF
>TRBJ2-7|.|TRBV3-1
ASSQSGSSYEQY
>TRBJ2-2|many|TRBV6-2/TRBV6-3
ASSRTVHTGELF
>TRBJ1-2|.|TRBV6-2/TRBV6-3
ASINSDGYYGYT
>TRBJ2-3|few|TRBV7-2
ASSLGASGGTDTQY
>TRBJ2-1|many|TRBV20-1
SARDLGLAGLDEQF
>TRBJ2-3|.|TRBV27
ASSTRGAGRPDTQY
>TRBJ2-5|few|TRBV27
ASSLFDWRQGARIRRERQETQY
>TRBJ1-5|.|TRBV15
ATSRDLLAGPLH
>TRBJ2-2|few|TRBV20-1
SAQRTSAGELF
>TRBJ2-3|few|TRBV5-1
ASSTGLVADTQY
>TRBJ2-1|.|TRBV4-3
ASSQDTLAGAVGYNEQF
>TRBJ2-7|.|TRBV5-5
ASSLLISPNYEQY
>TRBJ1-2|.|TRBV5-5
ASSPGTGVYGYT
>TRBJ1-6|few|TRBV11-2
ASSPLRFLEAGGPNSPLH
>TRBJ2-7|.|TRBV7-9
ASSKNRGSYEQY
>TRBJ2-7|.|TRBV20-1
SARDWGLAGGPFPYEQY
>TRBJ2-7|few|TRBV12-1
ASSSPGTGDEQY
>TRBJ2-3|once|TRBV6-4
ASSAGPGTDTQY
>TRBJ2-5|few|TRBV20-1
SAAGGRETQY
>TRBJ2-4|.|TRBV29-1
SVSTSLDIQY
>TRBJ2-2|many|TRBV29-1
SVGPQGSTGELF
>TRBJ2-3|.|TRBV5-5
ASSLKGWDTQY
>TRBJ1-2|many|TRBV5-1
ASSTGAYGYT
>TRBJ1-2|few|TRBV20-1
SARDWTDYYGYT
>TRBJ2-7|few|TRBV20-1
SARRPYEQY
>TRBJ2-7|few|TRBV6-1
ASSRTSGRGYEQY
>TRBJ2-2|.|TRBV11-1
ASRKTGLAGKKGRTGELF
>TRBJ1-6|few|TRBV4-1
ASSQDRYSPLH
>TRBJ2-7|many|TRBV20-1
SASQKNEQY
>TRBJ2-7|few|TRBV7-2
ASSPDPPGRLSYEQY
>TRBJ2-5|.|TRBV4-3
ASSQLGGKETQY
>TRBJ2-2|.|TRBV9
ASSVAGELF
>TRBJ2-7|.|TRBV4-1
ASSRGLYEQY
>TRBJ2-3|.|TRBV5-1
ASSQSGRVPPPDTQY
>TRBJ2-1|.|TRBV4-3
ASSQVVSSYNEQF
>TRBJ1-6|.|TRBV28
ASRRVGTSVSPLQ
>TRBJ2-4|many|TRBV5-5
ASSERDIQY
>TRBJ2-1|many|TRBV20-1
SALDPAHYNEQF